One and the same sample provided the 9 T cell receptor beta chains below, sequenced in a study of blood T cell repertoires in COVID-19. Repertoires were generated with immunoSEQ multiplex PCR, while TCRdb's copy carries only in-frame clones and drops some. This sample has approximately 240,000 clones, with 83% found just once. The specimen sequenced was peripheral blood. The source of these receptors is a human donor in a cohort sampled during active COVID-19.

The CDR3 here is CASSHGQGRDGYTF. The DNA of the CDR3 is TGCGCCAGCAGCCATGGACAGGGTAGGGATGGCTACACCTTC. This chain links TRBV5-1 with TRBJ1-2; 8 bases fit TRBD1. Germline assignment: CDR1 SGHRS and CDR2 YFSETQ. The junction had 8 bases not matched to a gene; V was cut back by 4 bases and J by 6 bases. CDR3 length: 14 amino acids.

The rearrangement uses TRBV11-2 and TRBJ2-3; the D gene is possibly TRBD2 (5 bases). The V end was cut by 4 bases, the J end by 2 bases, with 16 bases between. Looked up from germline, CDR1 is SGHAT and CDR2 is FQNNGV. This CDR3 has 16 amino acids. CDR3 nucleotide sequence: TGTGCCAGCAGCTCCTCCATTGGGGAGTCCACAGATACGCAGTATTTT. As protein: CASSSSIGESTDTQYF.

The chain employs TRBV5-4 and TRBJ1-2; TRBD1 matches 11 bases. V gave up 4 bases and J gave up 4 bases; unmatched junction bases: 3. Germline CDR1 and CDR2: SGHNT and YYREEE (reference sequence). The CDR3 spans 14 residues. The CDR3, as DNA: TGTGCCAGCAGCCGGACAGGGGGCGGCTATGGCTACACCTTC. Translation gives CASSRTGGGYGYTF.

The rearrangement links TRBV15 to TRBJ2-7; a weak D match, TRBD2 (5 bases). CDR1 and CDR2 from the germline V gene are LNHNV and YYDKDF (reference sequence). Deletions cut 1 base from V and 3 bases from J, with 10 bases between. This CDR3 is built from 14 residues. The CDR3 nucleotides are TGTGCCACCAGCAGAGCCGGGGATAGCTACGAGCAGTACTTC. Residues: CATSRAGDSYEQYF. The full variable domain, with the rest looked up from reference TRBV15 and TRBJ2-7, is DAMVIQNPRYQVTQFGKPVTLSCSQTLNHNVMYWYQQKSSQAPKLLFHYYDKDFNNEADTPDNFQSRRPNTSFCFLDIRSPGLGDTAMYLCATSRAGDSYEQYFGPGTRLTVT.

The J gene is TRBJ2-7, the V gene TRBV13; TRBD2 agrees at 8 bases. Germline trimming cut 3 bases from V and 5 bases from J; bases unmatched to any gene: 9. Germline CDR1 is PRHDT and CDR2 is FYEKMQ (reference sequence). The CDR3 runs to 15 residues. The CDR3 DNA reads TGTGCCAGCAGCTTCTTGACTAGCGAATACAACGAGCAGTACTTC. Its translation: CASSFLTSEYNEQYF.

As to this clone: One junction end disagrees with the germline gene, perhaps due to a read error. V is TRBV7-7 and J is TRBJ2-1, with 10 bases aligning to TRBD2. The CDR3 covers 15 residues. The germline V gene has CDR1 SSHAT and CDR2 FNYEAQ (reference sequence). The CDR3 sequence is CASSFQLAGVNEQFF. The CDR3 bases are TGTGCTAGCAGCTTCCAGCTAGCGGGAGTAAATGAGCAGTTCTTC.

This clone showed up just a few times. This chain uses TRBV27 with TRBJ1-4; weak D call: TRBD1 (6 bases). CDR3 size: 15 residues. From germline, CDR1 is MNHEY and CDR2 SMNVEV (reference sequence). Deletions cut 1 base from V and 6 bases from J, with 12 bases between. The CDR3 DNA sequence: TGTGCCAGCAGTTTATATGCCCAGGGGTATGAAAAACTGTTTTTT. This sequence encodes CASSLYAQGYEKLFF.

This chain links TRBV7-9 with TRBJ2-1; D unclear. Per the germline V gene, CDR1 is SEHNR and CDR2 is FQNEAQ (reference sequence). The CDR3 loop spans 13 amino acids. Trimming stripped 3 bases from V and 6 bases from J, with 9 bases between. The CDR3 sequence: CASSLQVLNEQFF. Here the CDR3 DNA reads TGTGCCAGCAGCTTGCAGGTCCTCAATGAGCAGTTCTTC.

This clone was recorded only once. The chain carries TRBV28 and TRBJ2-7, with a possible D match to TRBD2 (6 bases). CDR1 and CDR2 (germline): MDHEN, SYDVKM. Trimming stripped 2 bases from V and 3 bases from J, with 20 bases between. This CDR3 is built from 17 residues. The CDR3 nucleotides read TGTGCCAGCAGTTTAGTACCCTGGGGCGGGACGTTCTACGAGCAGTACTTC. Translation gives CASSLVPWGGTFYEQYF.